The 30 T cell receptor beta chains below come from one sample, sequenced in a study of T cells in Graves' hyperthyroidism and ophthalmopathy. The source material, RNA transcripts, was used to amplify TCR beta CDR3 regions. RT-PCR in the first round (using the HTBI primer set) targeted the TCR CDR3. TCRdb re-called the multiplex PCR reads with MiXCR, one entry per CDR3 protein. This table has about 720,000 distinct CDR3 sequences, approximately 16% appearing once. Sequences were obtained from blood. The origin of the receptors is a man aged 18 to 29 with Graves' hyperthyroidism.

The genes are TRBV14 and TRBJ2-7; TRBD1 might be the D (5 bases). CDR3 length: 13 amino acids. V was cut by 6 bases and J by 3 bases, with 12 bases left in between. Germline CDR1 and CDR2: SGHDN and FVKESK. The CDR3 protein is CASSPGMHYEQYF. In DNA, the CDR3 is TGTGCCAGCAGTCCAGGGATGCACTACGAGCAGTACTTC. Full variable domain (remainder filled in from reference TRBV14 and TRBJ2-7): EAGVTQFPSHSVIEKGQTVTLRCDPISGHDNLYWYRRVMGKEIKFLLHFVKESKQDESGMPNNRFLAERTGGTYSTLKVQPAELEDSGVYFCASSPGMHYEQYFGPGTRLTVT.

This clonotype was counted many times. This chain joins TRBV29-1 and TRBJ1-2, with TRBD1 identical over 9 bases. V gave up 6 bases and J gave up 5 bases; unmatched junction bases: 10. The germline V gene has CDR1 SQVTM and CDR2 ANQGSEA. The CDR3 covers 14 residues. The chain's CDR3 is CSVAETGGAYGYTF. CDR3 DNA: TGCAGCGTCGCTGAAACAGGGGGCGCTTATGGCTACACCTTC.

This clonotype appeared a few times. The V and J genes are TRBV20-1 and TRBJ2-7; D may be TRBD2 (5 bases). The CDR3 sequence is 11 residues long. The V end was cut by 3 bases, the J end by 7 bases, with 10 bases between. Germline loops: CDR1 DFQATT, CDR2 SNEGSKA (reference sequence). Here the CDR3 DNA reads TGCAGTGCTAGGGACTCGGTTGAGCAGTACTTC. Amino acid sequence: CSARDSVEQYF.

This clonotype has a handful of counts. The gene calls are TRBV5-1 and TRBJ2-2, with 7 bases identical to TRBD2. The trim removed 5 bases at V and 1 base at J, leaving 11 bases unmatched. Germline V gives CDR1 SGHRS, CDR2 YFSETQ. The CDR3 runs to 17 residues. CDR3 sequence: CASSFPERDLNTGELFF. The CDR3 DNA reads as TGCGCCAGCAGTTTCCCCGAGCGGGATCTGAACACCGGGGAGCTGTTTTTT.

Here the CDR3 DNA reads TGTGCCAGCAGTGAATTTGGGCCTGAAGCTTTCTTT. This sequence encodes CASSEFGPEAFF. This rearrangement joins TRBV6-1 to TRBJ1-1; D is unresolved. The CDR3 is made up of 12 amino acids. Deletions cut 2 bases from V and 6 bases from J, with 7 bases between. CDR1 and CDR2 from the germline V gene are MNHNS and SASEGT.

J is TRBJ2-7 and V is TRBV28, with 13 bases that match TRBD2. V trimming: 8 bases; J trimming: 1 base; junction bases outside the gene matches: 2. This CDR3 comprises 14 residues. Germline CDR1 is MDHEN and CDR2 is SYDVKM. The CDR3 coding sequence is TGTGCCAGCTGGACTAGCGGGAGTTCCTACGAGCAGTACTTC. Its translation is CASWTSGSSYEQYF.

This clonotype appeared many times. V and J are TRBV18 and TRBJ2-3, with D unresolved. The CDR3 covers 14 residues. Looked up from germline, CDR1 is KGHSH and CDR2 is LQKENI. Trimming shortened V by 3 bases and J by 6 bases, and 13 bases separated the two germline ends. DNA of the CDR3: TGTGCCAGCTCACCGAGGTCGATTCAGGATACGCAGTATTTT. Translating it yields CASSPRSIQDTQYF.

This clonotype was seen ten or more times. This chain connects TRBV7-2 to TRBJ1-1; 7 bases fit TRBD1. CDR1 is SGHTA, CDR2 FQGNSA, per germline. Unmatched junction bases numbered 7, after V lost 2 bases and J lost 1 base. The CDR3 totals 16 residues. CDR3 nucleotides: TGTGCCAGCAGCTTACGTTCCAGGACAGGGAACACTGAAGCTTTCTTT. As protein: CASSLRSRTGNTEAFF.

The J gene is TRBJ2-1, the V gene TRBV4-1; a possible D gene is TRBD2 (5 bases). This CDR3 spans 16 amino acids. The V and J ends lost 1 base and 2 bases respectively, with 12 bases between them. Looked up from germline, CDR1 is MGHRA and CDR2 is YSYEKL. CDR3 sequence: CASSQGGSVAYNEQFF. CDR3 bases: TGCGCCAGCAGCCAAGGAGGTAGCGTAGCCTACAATGAGCAGTTCTTC.

At least ten counts were recorded for this clonotype. The chain employs TRBV28 and TRBJ2-7; possibly TRBD2 for D (6 bases). Per the germline V gene, CDR1 is MDHEN and CDR2 is SYDVKM. The V and J ends lost 7 bases and 5 bases respectively, with 12 bases between them. CDR3 length: 12 amino acids. The DNA for the CDR3 is TGTGCCAGCATCCCGGAGGGCCACGAGCAGTACTTC. It codes for CASIPEGHEQYF. Complete variable domain (other parts from reference TRBV28 and TRBJ2-7): DVKVTQSSRYLVKRTGEKVFLECVQDMDHENMFWYRQDPGLGLRLIYFSYDVKMKEKGDIPEGYSVSREKKERFSLILESASTNQTSMYLCASIPEGHEQYFGPGTRLTVT.

This clonotype came up a few times. The V gene is TRBV7-2, the J gene TRBJ2-5; the D is unclear. The CDR3 spans 13 residues. The germline V gene encodes CDR1 SGHTA and CDR2 FQGNSA. Trimming removed 4 bases from V and 1 base from J, with 7 bases in between. DNA of the CDR3: TGTGCCAGCAGCTCCTACTCCCAAGAGACCCAGTACTTC. Amino acids: CASSSYSQETQYF. Full variable domain (outside the CDR3, taken from reference TRBV7-2 and TRBJ2-5): GAGVSQSPSNKVTEKGKDVELRCDPISGHTALYWYRQSLGQGLEFLIYFQGNSAPDKSGLPSDRFSAERTGGSVSTLTIQRTQQEDSAVYLCASSSYSQETQYFGPGTRLLVL.

On this clonotype: A much larger clonotype is one base distant, so this may be a read error. The V gene is TRBV20-1, the J gene TRBJ2-1; 8 nucleotides agree with TRBD2. Trimming cost V 0 bases and J 4 bases; bases outside gene matches: 5. The CDR3 extends over 15 amino acids. Germline-derived CDR1 and CDR2 are DFQATT and SNEGSKA (reference sequence). The CDR3 region is CSARDGIAGYNEQFF. The CDR3, as DNA: TGCAGTGCTAGAGATGGAATAGCGGGGTACAATGAGCAGTTCTTC.

This clonotype was counted between two and nine times. The chain couples TRBV14 to TRBJ2-1, with D perhaps TRBD1 (6 bases). The germline CDR1 and CDR2 sequences are SGHDN and FVKESK. Deletions cut 4 bases from V and 4 bases from J, with 17 bases between. The CDR3 runs to 16 residues. CDR3 residues: CASSLPTGTHYNEQFF. CDR3 sequence (DNA): TGTGCCAGCAGCCTTCCTACCGGGACACATTACAATGAGCAGTTCTTC.

Ten or more counts support this clonotype. V gene TRBV20-1 combines with J gene TRBJ2-5, with TRBD2 matching 8 bases. With 5 bases clipped from V and 5 bases from J, the junction kept 16 bases outside the gene matches. CDR3 size: 16 residues. From germline, CDR1 is DFQATT and CDR2 SNEGSKA (reference sequence). CDR3 DNA: TGCAGTGCTCCGCGTGGGAGCGGGAGTTTTCGGGAGACCCAGTACTTC. Translated, it gives CSAPRGSGSFRETQYF.

Many counts were recorded for this clonotype. The J gene is TRBJ2-3, the V gene TRBV12-3 or TRBV12-4; maybe TRBD2 (6 bases). This CDR3 region has 14 residues. V lost 6 bases, J lost 2 bases, and 12 bases lay in between. DNA for the CDR3: TGTGCCAGCAGACGAAGACTAGTCACAGATACGCAGTATTTT. Its translation is CASRRRLVTDTQYF.

The table lists this clonotype with a few counts. The chain uses TRBV30 and TRBJ2-7, with D possibly TRBD2 on 5 matching bases. V was trimmed by 0 bases and J by 5 bases, leaving 11 bases between them. CDR1 GTSNPN and CDR2 SVGIG come from the germline V gene (reference sequence). This CDR3 spans 13 amino acids. CDR3 residues: CAWSVRGKDEQYF. As DNA, the CDR3 is TGTGCCTGGAGTGTACGGGGAAAGGACGAGCAGTACTTC. Full variable domain (missing parts from reference TRBV30 and TRBJ2-7): SQTIHQWPATLVQPVGSPLSLECTVEGTSNPNLYWYRQAAGRGLQLLFYSVGIGQISSEVPQNLSASRPQDRQFILSSKKLLLSDSGFYLCAWSVRGKDEQYFGPGTRLTVT.

The chain links TRBV10-3 to TRBJ1-1; D is uncertain. There are 16 residues in the CDR3. Germline V CDR1 and CDR2: ENHRY, SYGVKD. The V end lost 0 bases, the J end lost 0 bases, and 11 bases lay between the germline ends. The CDR3 region has the DNA TGTGCCATCAGTGAGTCAGCCCGGGCGGTGAACACTGAAGCTTTCTTT. Its protein product is CAISESARAVNTEAFF.

The V and J genes are TRBV25-1 and TRBJ1-2; possibly TRBD1 for D (5 bases). This CDR3 comprises 11 residues. The ends were cut back, 5 bases at V and 8 bases at J, with 9 bases in the middle. CDR1 and CDR2 (germline): MGHDK, SYGVNS. The CDR3 bases are TGTGCCAGCAGTACCAGGGAAGGCTACACCTTC. Its translation is CASSTREGYTF.

The chain joins TRBV9 to TRBJ2-3; tentatively, D is TRBD2 (5 bases). Deletions cut 3 bases from V and 6 bases from J, with 8 bases between. Per germline, CDR1 SGDLS and CDR2 YYNGEE. CDR3 length: 12 residues. CDR3 in DNA: TGTGCCAGCAGCGCTAGCCAGGATACGCAGTATTTT. Protein product: CASSASQDTQYF.

V is TRBV5-1 and J is TRBJ2-3; D assignment may be TRBD1 or TRBD2 (5 bases each). Germline V gene lookup returns CDR1 SGHRS and CDR2 YFSETQ. The CDR3 runs 16 residues. The V end lost 0 bases, the J end lost 0 bases, and 11 bases lay between the germline ends. Written as DNA, the CDR3 is TGCGCCAGCAGCTTGGAGGGGACCTCTAGCACAGATACGCAGTATTTT. This sequence encodes CASSLEGTSSTDTQYF.

The sample holds many counts of this clonotype. The V and J genes are TRBV11-3 and TRBJ2-1; the D gene is possibly TRBD2 (5 bases). Trimming removed 0 bases from V and 5 bases from J, with 8 bases in between. Germline V lookup: CDR1 SGHNT, CDR2 YENEEA. This CDR3 spans 14 amino acids. This CDR3 reads CASSLEEADNEQFF. DNA of the CDR3: TGTGCCAGCAGCTTAGAGGAAGCGGACAATGAGCAGTTCTTC.

This clonotype has ten or more counts. This sequence joins TRBV15 and TRBJ1-2; 8 bases are a match to TRBD1. There are 14 residues in the CDR3. Germline V gene sequence: CDR1 LNHNV, CDR2 YYDKDF (reference sequence). V lost 3 bases to trimming and J lost 4 bases; unmatched junction nucleotides: 4. In DNA form, the CDR3 reads TGTGCCACCAGCAGGTGGGGGACAGGCTATGGCTACACCTTC. Translating gives CATSRWGTGYGYTF.

At least ten counts were recorded for this clonotype. The chain uses TRBV20-1 and TRBJ2-7; 7 bases map to TRBD1. The germline V gene encodes CDR1 DFQATT and CDR2 SNEGSKA (reference sequence). The CDR3 is 13 residues long. The trim removed 5 bases at V and 2 bases at J, leaving 6 bases unmatched. CDR3 sequence: CSALQGVTYEQYF. Here the CDR3 DNA reads TGCAGTGCTCTTCAGGGGGTAACCTACGAGCAGTACTTC.

This clonotype was seen only once. The rearrangement joins TRBV29-1 to TRBJ2-2, with D perhaps assigned TRBD1 or TRBD2 (5 bases each). This CDR3 comprises 14 residues. Germline V gene sequence: CDR1 SQVTM, CDR2 ANQGSEA. Trimming shortened V by 3 bases and J by 6 bases, and 14 bases separated the two germline ends. The CDR3: CSVDGRWDPGELFF. DNA of the CDR3: TGCAGCGTTGACGGCAGGTGGGACCCCGGGGAGCTGTTTTTT.

V and J are TRBV7-3 and TRBJ2-2; tentative D call: TRBD1 (5 bases). V lost 5 bases and J lost 6, with 10 bases in between. Germline CDR1 reads SGHTA; CDR2 reads FQGTGA. The CDR3 is 13 residues long. The CDR3 bases are TGTGCCAGCAGCCCAGGGTATCCCGGGGAGCTGTTTTTT. It specifies CASSPGYPGELFF. Filled out from reference TRBV7-3 and TRBJ2-2, the complete variable domain reads GAGVSQTPSNKVTEKGKYVELRCDPISGHTALYWYRQSLGQGPEFLIYFQGTGAADDSGLPNDRFFAVRPEGSVSTLKIQRTERGDSAVYLCASSPGYPGELFFGEGSRLTVL.

This clonotype was seen a handful of times. This rearrangement joins TRBV24-1 to TRBJ2-1, with D possibly TRBD1 on 5 matching bases. The CDR3 extends over 16 amino acids. Germline CDR1 KGHDR, CDR2 SFDVKD. Trimming pared 3 bases from V and 2 bases from J, leaving 13 bases between. In DNA form, the CDR3 reads TGTGCCACCAGTGATCCTACCCGGACAACCTACAATGAGCAGTTCTTC. The encoded protein is CATSDPTRTTYNEQFF.

The rearrangement uses TRBV5-5 and TRBJ1-4; D is ambiguous. The germline V and J ends were trimmed by 0 bases and 4 bases, with 10 bases remaining between them. CDR3 length equals 15 residues. Looked up from germline, CDR1 is SGHKS and CDR2 is YYEKEE (reference sequence). DNA of the CDR3: TGTGCCAGCAGCTTGGGAGGCTGGAATAATGAAAAACTGTTTTTT. Its protein product is CASSLGGWNNEKLFF.

The chain employs TRBV12-3 or TRBV12-4 and TRBJ2-1, with TRBD2 matching 7 bases. The V and J ends lost 5 bases and 10 bases, in that order; junction bases with no gene match: 11. This CDR3 region has 14 residues. DNA for the CDR3: TGTGCCAGCAGTCGGGGGGAGCTAGCATCCGAGCAGTTCTTC. Its translation is CASSRGELASEQFF.

This clonotype was detected ten times or more. The chain employs TRBV20-1 and TRBJ2-7; 10 bases align to TRBD2. Germline V CDR1 and CDR2: DFQATT, SNEGSKA (reference sequence). The CDR3 is 14 amino acids. V shed 4 bases and J 4 bases; nucleotides not matched to a gene: 7. The CDR3 DNA is TGCAGTGCTACCCCTAGCGGGAGACGGTACGAGCAGTACTTC. Translated, it gives CSATPSGRRYEQYF.

This clonotype has more than one count but fewer than ten. Here the CDR3 DNA reads TGTGCCAGCAGCCCGTTGGAGGGGGGGCATGAGTACTTC. It yields the protein CASSPLEGGHEYF. The V and J genes are TRBV7-2 and TRBJ2-5, with a weak D call TRBD2 (7 bases). The CDR3 runs to 13 residues. Between the trimmed V and J ends, which lost 5 bases and 12 bases, there was a span of 19 bases. Germline values: CDR1 SGHTA, CDR2 FQGNSA.